The clone carrying this T cell receptor (beta chain) was counted only a few times. Original processing methods: Estimation of nucleated cell counts was performed using reference gene primer amplification. Method: immunoSEQ multiplex PCR; TCRdb's copy keeps in-frame clones and lacks some. V and J calls and clone size are copied from that table; D and trimming were computed from the DNA. The sample records some 290,000 clones, more than 70% being singletons. The record originates from a study of blood T cell repertoires in COVID-19. Study-level information: PBMCs, B-cell-depleted T cells, or T cells were the source of the cDNA or gDNA that made up the material.

A Seattle source enrolled patients during active infection and followed them longitudinally. Sequences were obtained from peripheral blood. The sequence was obtained from a woman aged 25 to 39 with COVID-19, enrolled during active disease.

The CDR3 coding sequence is TGTGCCAGCAGCCCAGTAACGCAGGGGAAAGAATACGAGCAGTACTTC. Its protein product is CASSPVTQGKEYEQYF. This sequence joins TRBV27 and TRBJ2-7, with a tentative D call TRBD1 (6 bases). Deletions cut 6 bases from V and 4 bases from J, with 22 bases between. Per germline, CDR1 MNHEY and CDR2 SMNVEV (reference sequence). The CDR3 loop spans 16 amino acids.